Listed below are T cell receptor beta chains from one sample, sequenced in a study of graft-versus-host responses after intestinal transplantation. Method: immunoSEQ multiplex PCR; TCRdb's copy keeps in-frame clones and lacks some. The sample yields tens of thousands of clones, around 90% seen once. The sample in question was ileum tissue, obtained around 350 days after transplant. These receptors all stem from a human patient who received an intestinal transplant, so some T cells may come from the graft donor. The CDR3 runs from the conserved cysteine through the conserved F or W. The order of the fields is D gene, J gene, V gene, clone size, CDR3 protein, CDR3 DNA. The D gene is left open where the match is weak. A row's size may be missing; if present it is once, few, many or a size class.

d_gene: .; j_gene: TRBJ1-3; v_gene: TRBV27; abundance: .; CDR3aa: CASIYIRGTGNTIYF; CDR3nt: TGTGCCAGCATTTACATAAGGGGGACTGGAAACACCATATATTTT
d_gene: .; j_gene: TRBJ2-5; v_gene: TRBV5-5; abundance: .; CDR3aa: CASSGGEETQYF; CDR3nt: TGTGCCAGCAGCGGGGGAGAAGAGACCCAGTACTTC
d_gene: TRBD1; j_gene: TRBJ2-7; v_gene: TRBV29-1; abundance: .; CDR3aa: CSVGFSGTGVYEQYF; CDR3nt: TGCAGCGTTGGGTTCTCTGGGACAGGGGTCTACGAGCAGTACTTC
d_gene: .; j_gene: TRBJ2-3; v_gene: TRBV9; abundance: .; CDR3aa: CASSESGLREDTQYF; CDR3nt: TGTGCCAGCAGCGAATCGGGTCTAAGGGAAGATACGCAGTATTTT
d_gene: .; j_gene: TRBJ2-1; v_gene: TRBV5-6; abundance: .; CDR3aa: CASSFTIGPRDEQFF; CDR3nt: TGTGCCAGCAGCTTTACAATTGGTCCGCGGGATGAGCAGTTCTTC
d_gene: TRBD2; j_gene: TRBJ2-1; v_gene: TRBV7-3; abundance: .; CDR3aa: CASSLGRTSVYNEQFF; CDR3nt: TGTGCCAGCAGCTTAGGAAGGACTAGCGTCTACAATGAGCAGTTCTTC
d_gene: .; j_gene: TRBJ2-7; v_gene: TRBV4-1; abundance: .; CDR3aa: CASSQAEPGLISYEQCF; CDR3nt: TGCGCCAGCAGCCAAGCGGAACCGGGACTTATCTCCTACGAGCAGTGCTTC
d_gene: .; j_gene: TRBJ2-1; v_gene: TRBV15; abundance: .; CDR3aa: CATSRDSYSYNEQFF; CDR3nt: TGTGCCACCAGCAGAGATTCCTACAGCTACAATGAGCAGTTCTTC
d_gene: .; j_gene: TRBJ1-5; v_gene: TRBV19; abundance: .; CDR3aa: CASSTQASNQPQHF; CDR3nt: TGTGCCAGTAGTACTCAAGCGAGCAATCAGCCCCAGCATTTT
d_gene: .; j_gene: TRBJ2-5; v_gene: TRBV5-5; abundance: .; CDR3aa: CASSTRQGGETQYF; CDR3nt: TGTGCCAGCAGCACACGACAAGGAGGAGAGACCCAGTACTTC
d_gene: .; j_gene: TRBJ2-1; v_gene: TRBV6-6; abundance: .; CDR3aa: CASSYGMGVMYNEQFF; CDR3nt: TGTGCCAGCAGTTACGGTATGGGGGTGATGTACAATGAGCAGTTCTTC
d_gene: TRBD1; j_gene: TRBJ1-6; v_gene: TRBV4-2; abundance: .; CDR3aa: CASSQVIPGGDSPLHF; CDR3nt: TGTGCCAGCAGCCAAGTAATTCCAGGGGGTGACTCACCCCTCCACTTT
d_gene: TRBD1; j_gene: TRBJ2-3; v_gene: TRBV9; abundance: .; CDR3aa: CASSVATQGVADTQYF; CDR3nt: TGTGCCAGCAGCGTAGCAACCCAGGGGGTAGCAGATACGCAGTATTTT
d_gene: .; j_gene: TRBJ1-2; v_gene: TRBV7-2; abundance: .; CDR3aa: CASSSGVEYGYTF; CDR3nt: TGTGCCAGCAGCTCCGGAGTGGAGTATGGCTACACCTTC
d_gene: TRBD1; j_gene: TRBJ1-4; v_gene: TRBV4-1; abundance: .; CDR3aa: CASSQAPDRPFEKLFF; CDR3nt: TGCGCCAGCAGCCAAGCTCCGGACAGGCCATTTGAAAAACTGTTTTTT
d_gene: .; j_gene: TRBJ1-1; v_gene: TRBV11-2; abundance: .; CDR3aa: CASSLTDLRSGRTEAFF; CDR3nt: TGTGCCAGCAGCCTAACGGACCTAAGATCAGGGAGAACTGAAGCTTTCTTT
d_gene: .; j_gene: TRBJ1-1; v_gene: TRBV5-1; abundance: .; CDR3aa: CASSLGPGNTEAFF; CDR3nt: TGCGCCAGCAGCTTGGGCCCGGGGAACACTGAAGCTTTCTTT
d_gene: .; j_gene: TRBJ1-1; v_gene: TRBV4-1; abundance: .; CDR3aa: CASSQDGGWTEAFF; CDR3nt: TGCGCCAGCAGCCAAGATGGAGGGTGGACTGAAGCTTTCTTT
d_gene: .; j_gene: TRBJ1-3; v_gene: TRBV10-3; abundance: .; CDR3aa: CAIRTDLFGGNTIYF; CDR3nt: TGTGCCATCCGGACGGACCTCTTTGGTGGAAACACCATATATTTT
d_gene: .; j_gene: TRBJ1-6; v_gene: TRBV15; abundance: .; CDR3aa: CATSEERRQNSPLHF; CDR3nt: TGTGCCACCAGTGAGGAGAGACGGCAAAATTCACCCCTCCACTTT
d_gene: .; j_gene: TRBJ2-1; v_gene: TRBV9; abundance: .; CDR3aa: CASSAAGAYNEQFF; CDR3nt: TGTGCCAGCAGCGCCGCGGGGGCATACAATGAGCAGTTCTTC
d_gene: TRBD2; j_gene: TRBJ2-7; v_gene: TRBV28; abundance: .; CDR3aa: CASRPRLAGSYEQYF; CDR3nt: TGTGCCAGCAGACCAAGACTAGCGGGATCCTACGAGCAGTACTTC
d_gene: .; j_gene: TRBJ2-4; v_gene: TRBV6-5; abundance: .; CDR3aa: CASSYSRDGDIQYF; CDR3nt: TGTGCCAGCAGTTACTCGAGGGACGGGGACATTCAGTACTTC
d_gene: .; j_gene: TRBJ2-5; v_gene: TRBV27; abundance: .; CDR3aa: CASGTYQETQYF; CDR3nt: TGTGCCAGTGGGACTTACCAAGAGACCCAGTACTTC
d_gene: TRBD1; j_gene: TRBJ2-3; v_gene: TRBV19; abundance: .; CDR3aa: CASSTGGQGIDTQYF; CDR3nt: TGTGCCAGTAGTACCGGGGGACAGGGAATCGATACGCAGTATTTT
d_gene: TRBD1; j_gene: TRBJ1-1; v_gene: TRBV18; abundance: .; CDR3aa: CASSPLMGQMNTEAFF; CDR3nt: TGTGCCAGCTCACCACTAATGGGACAGATGAACACTGAAGCTTTCTTT
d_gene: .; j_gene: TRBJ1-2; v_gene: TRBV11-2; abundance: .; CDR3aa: CASSFGERYGYTF; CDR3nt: TGTGCCAGCAGCTTCGGGGAACGCTATGGCTACACCTTC
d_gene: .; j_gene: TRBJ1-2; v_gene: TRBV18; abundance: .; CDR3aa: CASSPSRDYGYTF; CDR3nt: TGTGCCAGCTCACCGTCCAGGGACTATGGCTACACCTTC
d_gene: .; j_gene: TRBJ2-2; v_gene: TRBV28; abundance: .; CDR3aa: CASSWIGELFF; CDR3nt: TGTGCCAGCAGTTGGATTGGAGAGCTGTTTTTT
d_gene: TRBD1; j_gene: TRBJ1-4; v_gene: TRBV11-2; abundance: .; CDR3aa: CASNGQGSEKLFF; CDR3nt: TGTGCCAGCAACGGACAGGGCAGTGAAAAACTGTTTTTT
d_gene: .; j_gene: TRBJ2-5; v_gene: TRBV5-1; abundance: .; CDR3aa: CASSLAALGRLVETQYF; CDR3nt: TGCGCCAGCAGCTTGGCCGCCCTCGGGCGCCTTGTAGAGACCCAGTACTTC
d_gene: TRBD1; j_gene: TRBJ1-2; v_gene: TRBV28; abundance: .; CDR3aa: CASSSTGNYGYTF; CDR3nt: TGTGCCAGCAGTTCGACAGGGAACTATGGCTACACCTTC
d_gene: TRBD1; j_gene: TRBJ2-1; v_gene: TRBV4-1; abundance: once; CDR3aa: CASSLWDRGPPYNEQFF; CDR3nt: TGCGCCAGCAGCCTATGGGACAGGGGCCCACCCTACAATGAGCAGTTCTTC
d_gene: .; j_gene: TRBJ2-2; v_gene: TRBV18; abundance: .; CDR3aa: CASSRQEGTGELFF; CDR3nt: TGTGCCAGCTCGAGACAGGAGGGCACCGGGGAGCTGTTTTTT
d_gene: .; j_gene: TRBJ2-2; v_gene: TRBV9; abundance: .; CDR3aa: CASSVGNTGELFF; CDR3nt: TGTGCCAGCAGCGTCGGGAACACCGGGGAGCTGTTTTTT
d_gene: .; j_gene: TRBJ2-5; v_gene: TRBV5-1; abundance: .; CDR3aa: CASSLVRETQYF; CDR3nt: TGCGCCAGCAGCTTGGTCCGGGAGACCCAGTACTTC
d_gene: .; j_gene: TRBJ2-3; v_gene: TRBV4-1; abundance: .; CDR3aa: CASSQGLDGQYF; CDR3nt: TGCGCCAGCAGCCAAGGGCTCGACGGGCAGTATTTT
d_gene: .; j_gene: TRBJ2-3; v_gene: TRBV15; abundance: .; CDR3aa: CATSSADTQYF; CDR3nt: TGTGCCACCAGCAGTGCAGATACGCAGTATTTT
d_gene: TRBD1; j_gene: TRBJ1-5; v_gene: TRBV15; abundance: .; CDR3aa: CATSRDRYSNQPQHF; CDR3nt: TGTGCCACCTCTCGGGACAGATATAGCAATCAGCCCCAGCATTTT